Below, 26 T cell receptor beta chains from the same sample are listed, as sequenced in a study of T cells in Graves' hyperthyroidism and ophthalmopathy. There were TCR beta CDR3 regions amplified from RNA transcripts. An initial round of RT-PCR targeting the TCR CDR3 relied on the HTBI primer set. TCRdb re-called the multiplex PCR reads with MiXCR, one entry per CDR3 protein. The sample includes roughly 260,000 distinct CDR3 sequences, roughly 15% of them seen just once. The specimen sequenced was blood. The receptors originated from a woman in her forties with Graves' hyperthyroidism that later progressed to Graves' ophthalmopathy.

In the case of this clonotype: This likely comes from a read error, as the CDR3 has no conserved phenylalanine or tryptophan at its end. J is TRBJ1-2 and V is TRBV5-1; maybe TRBD1 (6 bases). Germline V gene sequence: CDR1 SGHRS, CDR2 YFSETQ. The CDR3 totals 14 residues. Between the trimmed V and J ends, which lost 0 bases and 2 bases, there was a span of 8 bases. The chain's CDR3 is CASSLGTDNYGYTL. CDR3 DNA sequence: TGCGCCAGCAGCTTGGGGACAGACAACTATGGCTACACCCTC.

This clonotype was observed a handful of times. A much larger clonotype is one base distant, so this may be a read error. The chain employs TRBV20-1 and TRBJ2-7; 13 positions match TRBD2. The germline gives CDR1 DFQATT, CDR2 SNEGSKA (reference sequence). The CDR3 contains 16 residues. In DNA form, the CDR3 reads TGCAGTGCTAGACTTAAGCGACTAGCGGGAGGCTACGAGCAGCACTTC. Its protein product is CSARLKRLAGGYEQHF.

The genes are TRBV7-9 and TRBJ1-6; unclear D gene. Germline V gene lookup returns CDR1 SEHNR and CDR2 FQNEAQ (reference sequence). V was clipped by 3 bases and J by 0 bases, with 6 bases between them. This CDR3 is 15 amino acids long. The CDR3 loop reads CASSLQSSYNSPLHF. For the CDR3, the DNA is TGTGCCAGCAGCTTGCAGAGCTCCTATAATTCACCCCTCCACTTT.

Only one count was recorded for this clonotype. V is TRBV27 and J is TRBJ2-5; weak D call: TRBD2 (5 bases). The germline gives CDR1 MNHEY, CDR2 SMNVEV (reference sequence). CDR3 length equals 14 residues. The ends were cut back, 6 bases at V and 5 bases at J, with 16 bases in the middle. CDR3 in DNA: TGTGCCAGCAGCACGACGGGGTTCACGGAGACCCAGTACTTC. Protein: CASSTTGFTETQYF.

At least ten counts were recorded for this clonotype. Here the CDR3 DNA reads TGTGCCAGCAGCCCCAATCAACCGGGACAGGGGACGAAACTGTTTTTT. As protein: CASSPNQPGQGTKLFF. This chain uses TRBV12-3 or TRBV12-4 with TRBJ1-4, with 10 bases lining up with TRBD1. The CDR3 spans 16 residues. J gave up 11 bases and V 6 bases, and 15 bases lay outside the gene matches.

This clonotype appeared many times. V gene TRBV18 combines with J gene TRBJ1-1; D is uncertain. V was clipped by 5 bases and J by 3 bases, with 10 bases between them. CDR1 is KGHSH, CDR2 LQKENI, per germline. The CDR3 consists of 13 residues. The CDR3 reads CASSGSVDTEAFF. For the CDR3, the DNA is TGTGCCAGCTCAGGGTCTGTGGACACTGAAGCTTTCTTT.

This clonotype showed up many times. V is TRBV29-1 and J is TRBJ2-1; D not certain. This CDR3 comprises 15 residues. Germline lookup yields CDR1 SQVTM and CDR2 ANQGSEA. Trimming removed 1 base from V and 3 bases from J, with 13 bases in between. The CDR3 loop reads CSVEGSRVLYNEQFF. The CDR3 DNA is TGCAGCGTTGAAGGGTCCCGTGTTCTCTACAATGAGCAGTTCTTC.

This clonotype was observed once. J is TRBJ2-5 and V is TRBV28, with a tentative D call TRBD2 (6 bases). V was shortened by 2 bases and J by 0 bases, with 13 bases between the two germline ends. Germline V lookup: CDR1 MDHEN, CDR2 SYDVKM. The CDR3 covers 16 residues. The CDR3 loop reads CASSLQPRDYQETQYF. Written as DNA, the CDR3 is TGTGCCAGCAGTTTACAACCCCGGGACTACCAAGAGACCCAGTACTTC.

This clonotype has ten or more counts. V is TRBV27 and J is TRBJ2-7, with TRBD2 matching 10 bases. This CDR3 spans 17 amino acids. Germline lookup yields CDR1 MNHEY and CDR2 SMNVEV (reference sequence). V shed 6 bases, J shed 2 bases, and the junction held 13 bases outside the gene matches. The DNA of the CDR3 is TGTGCCAGCAGACAAAAGGGAACTAGCGGGGTCACCTACGAGCAGTACTTC. It encodes CASRQKGTSGVTYEQYF.

The rearrangement joins TRBV11-2 to TRBJ1-4; D ambiguous. Looked up from germline, CDR1 is SGHAT and CDR2 is FQNNGV. The CDR3 totals 14 residues. The V and J ends lost 2 bases and 2 bases respectively, with 6 bases between them. The CDR3 spells CASSLLVTNEKLFF. The CDR3 DNA reads as TGTGCCAGCAGCTTACTAGTCACTAATGAAAAACTGTTTTTT. The full variable domain, its missing parts supplied by reference TRBV11-2 and TRBJ1-4, is EAGVAQSPRYKIIEKRQSVAFWCNPISGHATLYWYQQILGQGPKLLIQFQNNGVVDDSQLPKDRFSAERLKGVDSTLKIQPAKLEDSAVYLCASSLLVTNEKLFFGSGTQLSVL.

This clonotype was seen repeatedly, ten times or more. This chain links TRBV6-1 with TRBJ2-3; D call uncertain. There are 14 residues in the CDR3. The germline CDR1 and CDR2 sequences are MNHNS and SASEGT. Trimming removed 2 bases from V and 1 base from J, with 7 bases in between. The CDR3 loop is CASSEMWGTDTQYF. CDR3 sequence (DNA): TGTGCCAGCAGTGAAATGTGGGGCACAGATACGCAGTATTTT.

The chain has TRBV7-3 and TRBJ2-1, with 7 nucleotides matching TRBD2. Unmatched junction bases numbered 7, after V lost 5 bases and J lost 0 bases. Germline CDR1 reads SGHTA; CDR2 reads FQGTGA. The CDR3 runs to 16 residues. The CDR3 DNA reads TGTGCCAGCAGCCCCGCCGGCGGGAGCTCCTACAATGAGCAGTTCTTC. Amino acids: CASSPAGGSSYNEQFF.

This clonotype was detected ten times or more. J is TRBJ1-3 and V is TRBV28, with 9 bases fitting TRBD1. The V gene's germline CDR1 is MDHEN and CDR2 SYDVKM. The CDR3 spans 14 residues. With 5 bases clipped from V and 4 bases from J, the junction kept 3 bases outside the gene matches. CDR3 sequence: CASSGGQGGNTIYF. The DNA for the CDR3 is TGTGCCAGCAGTGGGGGACAGGGAGGAAACACCATATATTTT. The full variable domain, with the rest looked up from reference TRBV28 and TRBJ1-3, is DVKVTQSSRYLVKRTGEKVFLECVQDMDHENMFWYRQDPGLGLRLIYFSYDVKMKEKGDIPEGYSVSREKKERFSLILESASTNQTSMYLCASSGGQGGNTIYFGEGSWLTVV.

This clonotype was seen many times. The J gene is TRBJ2-1, the V gene TRBV20-1; no clear D gene. This CDR3 is built from 11 residues. The V gene's germline CDR1 is DFQATT and CDR2 SNEGSKA (reference sequence). The germline V and J ends were trimmed by 4 bases and 4 bases, with 5 bases remaining between them. The CDR3 DNA reads TGCAGTGCTATGGAGTACAATGAGCAGTTCTTC. Its translation is CSAMEYNEQFF.

The V and J genes are TRBV6-2 or TRBV6-3 and TRBJ2-5, with TRBD1 matching 8 bases. Trimming cost V 7 bases and J 7 bases; bases outside gene matches: 8. The CDR3 covers 13 residues. Germline loops: CDR1 MNHEY, CDR2 SVGEGT. CDR3 DNA sequence: TGTGCCAGCAACGACGGACAGGGAGTGACCCAGTACTTC. Encoded protein: CASNDGQGVTQYF.

There are many counts of this clonotype. This chain uses TRBV7-9 with TRBJ2-3; TRBD2 might be the D (7 bases). The CDR3 contains 18 residues. Germline-derived CDR1 and CDR2 are SEHNR and FQNEAQ (reference sequence). V lost 5 bases, J lost 6 bases, and 27 bases lay in between. The CDR3 loop reads CASSPRGGLGLHPDTQYF. CDR3 in DNA: TGTGCCAGCAGCCCTAGGGGGGGTCTAGGGCTGCATCCGGATACGCAGTATTTT.

Ten or more counts support this clonotype. The rearrangement uses TRBV6-1 and TRBJ2-2; 9 bases agree with TRBD1. Germline CDR1 and CDR2: MNHNS and SASEGT. Unmatched junction bases numbered 8, after V lost 6 bases and J lost 6 bases. The CDR3 sequence is 15 residues long. The CDR3 DNA is TGTGCCAGCAGGAAGTCGGACAGGGGAGCCGGGGAGCTGTTTTTT. Translation gives CASRKSDRGAGELFF.

This clonotype was seen a few times. The chain employs TRBV18 and TRBJ2-1; 9 bases are shared with TRBD1. CDR3 length equals 14 residues. V lost 3 bases to trimming and J lost 7 bases; unmatched junction nucleotides: 4. Germline values: CDR1 KGHSH, CDR2 LQKENI. Here the CDR3 DNA reads TGTGCCAGCTCACCGTGGGACAGGGTAAATGAGCAGTTCTTC. Protein sequence: CASSPWDRVNEQFF.

This clonotype was picked up many times. V usage is TRBV20-1 and J usage is TRBJ2-1; 7 bases match TRBD2. Germline V gene data show CDR1 as DFQATT and CDR2 as SNEGSKA (reference sequence). The CDR3 consists of 14 residues. Unmatched junction bases numbered 6, after V lost 6 bases and J lost 1 base. CDR3: CSAPLAISYNEQFF. CDR3 DNA sequence: TGCAGTGCGCCACTAGCGATTTCCTACAATGAGCAGTTCTTC.

Ten or more counts support this clonotype. The chain recombines TRBV3-1 with TRBJ2-1; D not certain. The V gene's germline CDR1 is LGHDT and CDR2 YNNKEL (reference sequence). V gave up 3 bases and J gave up 4 bases, with 10 bases separating them. The CDR3 spans 14 residues. DNA for the CDR3: TGTGCCAGCAGCCAGGTGGGCAGTTACAATGAGCAGTTCTTC. Residues: CASSQVGSYNEQFF.

Many counts were recorded for this clonotype. In DNA, the CDR3 is TGCAGTGCTAGCGGGAGAATAGACGGGGAGCTGTTTTTT. Translation gives CSASGRIDGELFF. The rearrangement uses TRBV20-1 and TRBJ2-2; weak D call: TRBD2 (6 bases). The V gene's germline CDR1 is DFQATT and CDR2 SNEGSKA (reference sequence). The CDR3 runs 13 residues. V dropped 3 bases and J dropped 7 bases, with 12 bases sitting between them.

This clonotype has a count of ten or more. The V call is TRBV20-1, the J call TRBJ2-1, with 9 bases identical to TRBD2. This CDR3 spans 14 amino acids. V shed 5 bases, J shed 4 bases, and the junction held 6 bases outside the gene matches. The germline V gene has CDR1 DFQATT and CDR2 SNEGSKA (reference sequence). Written as DNA, the CDR3 is TGCAGTGCTCCTCTAGCGGGAAGATACAATGAGCAGTTCTTC. It translates to CSAPLAGRYNEQFF.

This clonotype showed up many times. This sequence joins TRBV9 and TRBJ2-3, with 9 bases that match TRBD2. CDR3 length: 15 amino acids. Germline CDR1 reads SGDLS; CDR2 reads YYNGEE. Germline trimming cut 5 bases from V and 0 bases from J; bases unmatched to any gene: 4. The CDR3 spells CASSLTSGSTDTQYF. CDR3 coding DNA: TGTGCCAGCAGTCTGACTAGCGGAAGCACAGATACGCAGTATTTT.

The sample holds many counts of this clonotype. The chain employs TRBV29-1 and TRBJ2-1; no clear D gene. The CDR3 is 13 residues long. Germline lookup yields CDR1 SQVTM and CDR2 ANQGSEA. The V end was cut by 3 bases, the J end by 6 bases, with 12 bases between. CDR3 nucleotide sequence: TGCAGCGTTGATGGGTTGACCCTCAATGAGCAGTTCTTC. This translates into CSVDGLTLNEQFF.

The V call is TRBV3-1, the J call TRBJ2-7, with 9 bases lining up with TRBD2. This CDR3 has 14 residues. Germline V gives CDR1 LGHDT, CDR2 YNNKEL (reference sequence). J lost 3 bases, V lost 5 bases, and 5 bases had no gene match. The CDR3 sequence is CASSNSGGDYEQYF. The CDR3 coding sequence is TGTGCCAGCAGCAATAGCGGGGGAGACTACGAGCAGTACTTC.

This clonotype was observed many times. This chain connects TRBV29-1 to TRBJ2-1; D remains ambiguous. The CDR3 loop spans 9 amino acids. V lost 4 bases, J lost 10 bases, and 5 bases lay in between. Germline loops: CDR1 SQVTM, CDR2 ANQGSEA. DNA for the CDR3: TGCAGCGTTGGGTCAGAGCAGTTCTTC. Protein product: CSVGSEQFF.